The 30 T cell receptor beta chains below were found in one sample sequenced in a study of metastatic and nonmetastatic thyroid tumors. TCRdb re-called the PCR reads via MiXCR. The sample holds tens of thousands of clones, 20% seen once. Before thyroid surgery, none of the patients had received any treatment. The sample taken for sequencing was blood. The source is a female donor with papillary thyroid cancer or a benign thyroid nodule (not recorded which). Some clones in this sample may be carry-over from other donors' samples.

Comment on this clone: This may stem from a read error, because a much larger clone lies one nucleotide away. J is TRBJ1-1 and V is TRBV7-9; tentative D call: TRBD1 (5 bases). Germline values: CDR1 SEHNR, CDR2 FQNEAQ (reference sequence). The germline V and J ends were trimmed by 7 bases and 6 bases, with 15 bases remaining between them. This CDR3 contains 13 residues. The CDR3 region has the DNA TGTGCCAGCATCCGGGACGGACTCTCTGAAGCTTTCTTT. This sequence encodes CASIRDGLSEAFF.

This clone was observed many times. The chain is built from TRBV30 and TRBJ1-5, with D possibly TRBD1 on 5 matching bases. Germline values: CDR1 GTSNPN, CDR2 SVGIG (reference sequence). The CDR3 totals 13 residues. V was trimmed by 0 bases and J by 9 bases, leaving 12 bases between them. CDR3 amino acids: CAWSVMGTWPQHF. CDR3 in DNA: TGTGCCTGGAGTGTCATGGGGACTTGGCCCCAGCATTTT.

Comments on this clone: The CDR3 end shows no conserved phenylalanine or tryptophan, and so a read error is likely. The chain employs TRBV19 and TRBJ2-2, with D possibly being TRBD1 (6 bases). The CDR3 covers 13 residues. The germline CDR1 and CDR2 sequences are LNHDA and SQIVND (reference sequence). V lost 3 bases, J lost 9 bases, and 11 bases lay in between. The CDR3 sequence: CASSIQGTWELFI. The CDR3 DNA reads TGTGCCAGTAGTATTCAGGGGACCTGGGAGCTGTTTATT.

This clone was seen at least ten times. The J gene is TRBJ2-3, the V gene TRBV24-1; 11 bases are a match to TRBD2. This CDR3 is 15 amino acids long. After removal of 6 bases from V and 3 bases from J, the junction contained 4 bases not matched to a gene. Germline V CDR1 and CDR2: KGHDR, SFDVKD. CDR3 in amino acids: CATSPLAGGTDTQYF. CDR3 DNA sequence: TGTGCCACCAGTCCTCTAGCGGGAGGTACAGATACGCAGTATTTT.

By frequency in the sample, this clone is medium-sized. V usage is TRBV5-8 and J usage is TRBJ1-3, with D unresolved. The V gene lost 4 bases and the J gene lost 2 bases, with 10 bases spanning the gap. The germline V gene encodes CDR1 SGHTS and CDR2 YDEGEE. CDR3 length: 14 residues. The CDR3, as DNA: TGTGCCAGCAGCATGGACCGTGCTGGAAACACCATATATTTT. Amino acids: CASSMDRAGNTIYF.

As to this clone: A clone one base away is much larger, so this may be a read error. V is TRBV19 and J is TRBJ2-2; perhaps TRBD2 as D (6 bases). Germline loops: CDR1 LNHDA, CDR2 SQIVND (reference sequence). V was clipped by 7 bases and J by 5 bases, with 23 bases between them. The CDR3 contains 17 residues. CDR3 region: CASTSLTIGSGTGELFF. The CDR3 DNA reads as TGTGCCAGTACGAGCCTGACTATCGGGAGTGGAACCGGGGAGCTGTTTTTT.

This rearrangement joins TRBV2 to TRBJ1-4; no definite D call. The V gene lost 2 bases and the J gene lost 7 bases, with 5 bases spanning the gap. The germline V gene has CDR1 SNHLY and CDR2 FYNNEI. CDR3 length: 12 residues. In nucleotides, the CDR3 is TGTGCCAGCAGTGAACGGCTTGAAAAACTGTTTTTT. It encodes CASSERLEKLFF. The full variable domain, in which reference TRBV2 and TRBJ1-4 provide the parts outside the CDR3, is EPEVTQTPSHQVTQMGQEVILRCVPISNHLYFYWYRQILGQKVEFLVSFYNNEISEKSEIFDDQFSVERPDGSNFTLKIRSTKLEDSAMYFCASSERLEKLFFGSGTQLSVL.

For this clone: This sequence may be a read error, since a much larger clone differs from it by one base. The sample contains more than one DNA sequence encoding this CDR3. This chain uses TRBV15 with TRBJ2-2; 7 positions agree with TRBD1. This CDR3 is built from 16 residues. Trimming took 5 bases from V and 0 from J; bases not matched to a gene: 6. The V gene's germline CDR1 is LNHNV and CDR2 YYDKDF (reference sequence). CDR3: CATSPRQGPNTGELFF. The CDR3 DNA reads TGTGCCACCAGCCCCCGACAGGGTCCGAACACCGGGGAGCTGTTTTTT. The variable domain in full, with the rest retrieved from reference TRBV15 and TRBJ2-2, is DAMVIQNPRYQVTQFGKPVTLSCSQTLNHNVMYWYQQKSSQAPKLLFHYYDKDFNNEADTPDNFQSRRPNTSFCFLDIRSPGLGDTAMYLCATSPRQGPNTGELFFGEGSRLTVL.

This clone was counted many times. This chain links TRBV6-1 with TRBJ2-1, with 9 bases lining up with TRBD2. V was pared by 5 bases and J by 4 bases, with 9 bases of the junction left unmatched. CDR1 is MNHNS, CDR2 SASEGT, per germline. This CDR3 spans 16 amino acids. CDR3 region: CASSPRRLAVYNEQFF. In DNA form, the CDR3 reads TGTGCCAGCAGTCCGAGGAGACTAGCGGTGTACAATGAGCAGTTCTTC.

This chain connects TRBV6-5 to TRBJ2-7; 8 bases map to TRBD1. With 2 bases clipped from V and 0 bases from J, the junction kept 12 bases outside the gene matches. This CDR3 comprises 18 residues. CDR1 and CDR2 (germline): MNHEY, SVGAGI. CDR3 protein: CASSYRGRDRLDSYEQYF. CDR3 coding DNA: TGTGCCAGCAGTTACCGTGGCAGGGACAGGTTAGACTCCTACGAGCAGTACTTC.

This clone has a count of ten or more. This rearrangement joins TRBV5-4 to TRBJ1-3; D unresolved. Germline-derived CDR1 and CDR2 are SGHNT and YYREEE (reference sequence). The length of the CDR3 is 15 residues. Deletions cut 3 bases from V and 4 bases from J, with 14 bases between. CDR3 loop: CASSSNPGSGNTIYF. In DNA, the CDR3 is TGTGCCAGCAGCTCTAACCCCGGGTCCGGAAACACCATATATTTT.

Concerning this clone itself: With a much larger clone just one base away, this may be a read error. This chain uses TRBV10-2 with TRBJ2-1; the D gene is possibly TRBD1 (5 bases). This CDR3 is 17 amino acids long. Trimming removed 4 bases at V and 1 base at J, with 17 bases between. CDR1 is WSHSY and CDR2 is SAAADI in the germline V gene. Here the CDR3 reads CASSGNRSPRSYNEQFF. The DNA of the CDR3 is TGCGCCAGCAGTGGCAACAGGAGCCCAAGATCCTACAATGAGCAGTTCTTC.

This clone was counted at least ten times. The chain has TRBV2 and TRBJ1-1; weak D call: TRBD1 (5 bases). In germline, CDR1 is SNHLY, CDR2 FYNNEI. CDR3 length equals 12 residues. V was pared by 4 bases and J by 6 bases, with 9 bases between. CDR3 protein: CASSGVGAEAFF. For the CDR3, the DNA is TGTGCCAGCAGTGGAGTGGGGGCTGAAGCTTTCTTT. Drawing the rest from reference TRBV2 and TRBJ1-1, the complete variable domain is EPEVTQTPSHQVTQMGQEVILRCVPISNHLYFYWYRQILGQKVEFLVSFYNNEISEKSEIFDDQFSVERPDGSNFTLKIRSTKLEDSAMYFCASSGVGAEAFFGQGTRLTVV.

As to this clone: A clone one base away is much larger, so this may be a read error. The CDR3 DNA follows: TGTGCCAGCAGCGGGTATAGCTGGAGCGTCACCGGGGAGCTGTTTTTT. Its protein is CASSGYSWSVTGELFF. The V and J genes are TRBV6-2 or TRBV6-3 and TRBJ2-2, with D unclear. Germline loops: CDR1 MNHEY, CDR2 SVGEGT. V dropped 6 bases and J dropped 4 bases, with 18 bases sitting between them. The CDR3 contains 16 residues.

This clone was picked up one time. A single base separates this from a much larger clone, so it may be a read error. The chain couples TRBV5-1 to TRBJ2-7; D is unclear. Germline CDR1 is SGHRS and CDR2 is YFSETQ. V shed 4 bases and J shed 3 bases, with 17 bases lying between them. CDR3 length: 15 residues. CDR3 amino acids: CASSPDKAFNYEQYF. The DNA of the CDR3 is TGCGCCAGCAGCCCAGACAAAGCATTTAACTACGAGCAGTACTTC.

In this sample, this clone turned up many times. The chain recombines TRBV30 with TRBJ2-7; no definite D call. The CDR3 spans 11 residues. Per germline, CDR1 GTSNPN and CDR2 SVGIG (reference sequence). The V and J ends lost 1 base and 1 base respectively, with 2 bases between them. CDR3 residues: CAWSGSYEQYF. As DNA, the CDR3 is TGTGCCTGGAGTGGTTCCTACGAGCAGTACTTC.

By share, this clone ranks as medium-sized. The chain is built from TRBV6-1 and TRBJ1-2; D not resolved. The CDR3 is made up of 15 amino acids. Germline CDR1 MNHNS, CDR2 SASEGT. V was trimmed by 3 bases and J by 8 bases, leaving 19 bases between them. The CDR3 DNA is TGTGCCAGCAGTGAGGAAATTGCGGGATTTGCCGGCTACACCTTC. Protein product: CASSEEIAGFAGYTF.

This clone was counted ten times or more. The CDR3 DNA sequence: TGTGCCAGCAGTCATCCGGGACTTTCTCCCTACGAGCAGTACTTC. It specifies CASSHPGLSPYEQYF. The chain employs TRBV6-2 or TRBV6-3 and TRBJ2-7; D is perhaps TRBD2 (6 bases). The V and J ends lost 5 bases and 2 bases respectively, with 16 bases between them. CDR1 MNHEY and CDR2 SVGEGT come from the germline V gene. This CDR3 comprises 15 residues.

This clone was counted ten times or more. The chain has TRBV5-6 and TRBJ1-6, with no clear D. Germline values: CDR1 SGHDT, CDR2 YYEEEE. This CDR3 spans 18 amino acids. Trimming removed 4 bases at V and 0 bases at J, with 17 bases between. CDR3 residues: CASSQAGPWGSYNSPLHF. CDR3 nucleotide sequence: TGTGCCAGCAGCCAGGCCGGTCCCTGGGGCTCCTATAATTCACCCCTCCACTTT.

The V and J genes are TRBV4-3 and TRBJ2-2; 7 bases align to TRBD2. The V and J ends lost 0 bases and 5 bases, in that order; junction bases with no gene match: 6. Germline-derived CDR1 and CDR2 are LGHNA and YSLEER. The CDR3 has 16 residues. DNA of the CDR3: TGCGCCAGCAGCCAAGATTCCAGCGGGATGACCGGGGAGCTGTTTTTT. Its protein product is CASSQDSSGMTGELFF.

This clone was found many times. A read error is possible here, since a much larger clone lies one base away. The chain has TRBV5-4 and TRBJ2-1; a possible D gene is TRBD1 (5 bases). The length of the CDR3 is 16 residues. In germline, CDR1 is SGHNT, CDR2 YYREEE (reference sequence). CDR3 sequence reads: CASSLGGGRAYNGQFF. CDR3 nucleotide sequence: TGTGCCAGCAGCTTGGGGGGCGGTCGCGCCTACAATGGGCAGTTCTTC.

To note about this clone: Germline and junction disagree at one end, which may indicate a read error. This chain links TRBV9 with TRBJ1-3; D uncertain. The CDR3 length is 15 residues. The germline CDR1 and CDR2 sequences are SGDLS and YYNGEE. The CDR3 DNA is TGTGCCAGCAGCGTTAACAGTCAATCTGGAATCACCCTATATTTT. Amino acid sequence: CASSVNSQSGITLYF.

This clone occurred many times. The same CDR3 is also encoded by other DNA sequences in this sample. This chain links TRBV4-2 with TRBJ1-2; D might be TRBD1 (5 bases). The length of the CDR3 is 15 residues. Trimming removed 9 bases at V and 5 bases at J, with 22 bases between. CDR1 is LGHNA, CDR2 YNFKEQ, per germline. The CDR3 bases are TGTGCCAGTAGCTCCCGGGACGGGGAATGGTATGGCTACACCTTC. Its translation: CASSSRDGEWYGYTF.

V and J are TRBV11-3 and TRBJ2-7; perhaps TRBD1 as D (6 bases). The CDR3 totals 14 residues. The V end lost 3 bases, the J end lost 7 bases, and 16 bases lay between the germline ends. The germline V gene has CDR1 SGHNT and CDR2 YENEEA. The CDR3 protein is CASSFAEGGWEQYF. The DNA for the CDR3 is TGTGCCAGCAGCTTCGCGGAAGGGGGATGGGAGCAGTACTTC.

This clone was counted ten times or more. In nucleotides, the CDR3 is TGTGCCAGCAGCTTAGTCCCAGGCTTCCAAGAGACCCAGTACTTC. Translating gives CASSLVPGFQETQYF. The V call is TRBV7-8, the J call TRBJ2-5, with unresolved D. This CDR3 contains 15 residues. V gave up 1 base and J gave up 1 base, with 10 bases separating them. Germline V CDR1 and CDR2: SGHVS, FQNEAQ.

This chain joins TRBV30 and TRBJ2-2; perhaps TRBD1 as D (6 bases). V was clipped by 5 bases and J by 2 bases, with 12 bases between them. Germline V gives CDR1 GTSNPN, CDR2 SVGIG (reference sequence). CDR3 length: 14 residues. CDR3 sequence: CAWLVGHNTGELFF. DNA for the CDR3: TGTGCCTGGCTCGTGGGACACAACACCGGGGAGCTGTTTTTT.

The chain uses TRBV20-1 and TRBJ1-3; D ambiguous. CDR1 is DFQATT, CDR2 SNEGSKA, per germline (reference sequence). V gave up 6 bases and J gave up 2 bases, with 17 bases separating them. The CDR3 covers 15 residues. The CDR3 DNA follows: TGCAGTGCCCAGAGGTCTCATCGTCCTGGAAACACCATATATTTT. Translating it yields CSAQRSHRPGNTIYF.

The sample holds many counts of this clone. The chain uses TRBV30 and TRBJ1-5, with D maybe TRBD1 (6 bases). This CDR3 comprises 14 residues. CDR1 and CDR2 (germline): GTSNPN, SVGIG (reference sequence). V lost 3 bases and J lost 3, with 12 bases in between. The CDR3 DNA reads as TGTGCCTGGAGCGCAGGACAGATCAATCAGCCCCAGCATTTT. This sequence encodes CAWSAGQINQPQHF.

This clone was counted only a few times. Being one base from a much bigger clone, this may be a read error. The identical CDR3 is also encoded by other nucleotide sequences in the sample. The chain recombines TRBV5-4 with TRBJ2-5, with 15 bases matching TRBD2. The CDR3 spans 18 residues. Germline V lookup: CDR1 SGHNT, CDR2 YYREEE (reference sequence). In DNA, the CDR3 is TGTGCCAGCAGCTTCGGACTAGCGGGAGGGAATCGGGGGGAGACACAGTACTTC. Its protein is CASSFGLAGGNRGETQYF. The full variable domain, completed using reference TRBV5-4 and TRBJ2-5, is ETGVTQSPTHLIKTRGQQVTLRCSSQSGHNTVSWYQQALGQGPQFIFQYYREEENGRGNFPPRFSGLQFPNYSSELNVNALELDDSALYLCASSFGLAGGNRGETQYFGPGTRLLVL.

This clone was detected ten times or more. The chain carries TRBV19 and TRBJ1-1; 7 bases map to TRBD1. J was trimmed by 4 bases and V by 7 bases; bases with no gene match: 15. Germline lookup yields CDR1 LNHDA and CDR2 SQIVND (reference sequence). The CDR3 consists of 16 residues. The CDR3 DNA sequence: TGTGCCAGTACCCCAACCTCAGACAGGGCGGTCACTGAAGCTTTCTTT. This sequence encodes CASTPTSDRAVTEAFF.